This is a list of T cell receptor beta chains from one sample in a study of cytomegalovirus exposure and HLA in healthy donors. The assay was immunoSEQ multiplex PCR, and TCRdb's table has in-frame clones only and misses some. The sample has 40,000 or so clones; 65% to 85% are singletons. The sequencing input was PBMCs. The receptors were sampled from a woman in her 30s in good health and CMV-seropositive. Both conserved end residues are part of each CDR3. Each record gives: D gene, V gene, J gene, clone size, CDR3 protein, CDR3 DNA. D genes are given only for firm matches. Rows may omit the clone size; those that give it use once, few, many or a size class.

TRBD2	TRBV6-5	TRBJ2-1	few	CASSYLLSGGDNEQFF	TGTGCCAGCAGTTACTTGCTCAGCGGGGGGGACAATGAGCAGTTCTTC
.	TRBV6-5	TRBJ1-2	once	CASSSQVTGANYGYTF	TGTGCCAGCAGTTCTCAAGTGACAGGAGCTAACTATGGCTACACCTTC
.	TRBV7-8	TRBJ2-3	.	CASSFRGGSISSTDTQYF	TGTGCCAGCAGCTTTAGAGGGGGTAGTATTTCTAGCACAGATACGCAGTATTTT
TRBD2	TRBV7-9	TRBJ2-5	.	CSSRPLGTSGTYQETQYF	TGTTCCAGCAGACCTCTAGGGACTAGCGGGACGTACCAAGAGACCCAGTACTTC
TRBD2	TRBV6-5	TRBJ2-3	.	CASSQLAGSDTQYF	TGTGCCAGCAGTCAACTAGCGGGATCAGATACGCAGTATTTT
TRBD2	TRBV7-3	TRBJ2-1	few	CASSTLAGGPRNEQFF	TGTGCCAGCAGCACACTAGCGGGAGGGCCGCGGAATGAGCAGTTCTTC
.	TRBV9	TRBJ1-3	few	CASSVDPGPSGNTIYF	TGTGCCAGCAGCGTAGACCCAGGTCCATCCGGAAACACCATATATTTT
.	TRBV9	TRBJ2-3	once	CASSVDRRGVTQYF	TGTGCCAGCAGCGTAGACAGGCGTGGAGTTACGCAGTATTTT
TRBD2	TRBV7-9	TRBJ2-3	.	CASIPTSGVTTDTQYF	TGTGCCAGCATTCCAACTAGCGGGGTCACCACAGATACGCAGTATTTT
.	TRBV2	TRBJ2-1	.	CASSERGYNEQFF	TGTGCCAGCAGTGAAAGGGGCTACAATGAGCAGTTCTTC
.	TRBV9	TRBJ2-6	.	CASSVGQGLPGANVLTF	TGTGCCAGCAGCGTAGGGCAGGGGCTCCCTGGGGCCAACGTCCTGACTTTC
.	TRBV18	TRBJ1-1	.	CASSPASRNTEAFF	TGTGCCAGCTCACCAGCCTCGAGGAACACTGAAGCTTTCTTT
TRBD1	TRBV2	TRBJ2-1	.	CADMTGDDYNEQFF	TGTGCCGACATGACAGGGGATGACTACAATGAGCAGTTCTTC
.	TRBV4-1	TRBJ1-1	.	CASSPHGGSEAFF	TGCGCCAGCAGCCCGCACGGGGGAAGTGAAGCTTTCTTT
TRBD2	TRBV5-4	TRBJ2-2	.	CARSPGTSGNTGELFF	TGTGCCCGCAGCCCCGGGACTAGCGGAAACACCGGGGAGCTGTTTTTT
TRBD2	TRBV5-6	TRBJ2-3	.	CASSPGLAGASDTDTQYF	TGTGCCAGCTCCCCCGGACTAGCGGGGGCCTCGGACACAGATACGCAGTATTTT
TRBD2	TRBV28	TRBJ2-3	.	CASSLGRGGRDTQYF	TGTGCCAGCAGTTTAGGCCGGGGGGGCAGAGATACGCAGTATTTT